Each of the 15 T cell receptor beta chains below was sequenced from the same sample in a study of shared clonotypes between healthy human individuals. The data were produced by immunoSEQ multiplex PCR, yet TCRdb's version contains in-frame clones alone and is incomplete. The data hold about 460,000 clones, with over 60% observed a single time. The sequencing sample was made of PBMCs. Receptors originate from a woman aged 40 to 49 in good health. Some clones in this sample may be carry-over from other donors' samples.

The chain employs TRBV4-3 and TRBJ1-6; no clear D. V was pared by 0 bases and J by 10 bases, with 13 bases between. The CDR3 spans 15 residues. CDR1 LGHNA and CDR2 YSLEER come from the germline V gene. CDR3 coding DNA: TGCGCCAGCAGCCAAGATTGGGGTTTAGGGTCACCCCTCCACTTT. This encodes CASSQDWGLGSPLHF.

The V and J genes are TRBV7-4 and TRBJ2-7, with D perhaps matching TRBD2 (6 bases). The CDR3 consists of 14 residues. V lost 1 base and J lost 3, with 10 bases in between. Germline CDR1 reads SGHVT; CDR2 reads SQSDAQ. CDR3 residues: CASSLGLVHYEQYF. The CDR3 region has the DNA TGTGCCAGCAGCTTAGGACTAGTTCACTACGAGCAGTACTTC.

This rearrangement joins TRBV9 to TRBJ2-7, with D perhaps being TRBD1 or TRBD2 (6 bases each). The V and J ends lost 4 bases and 7 bases respectively, with 18 bases between them. Germline CDR1 reads SGDLS; CDR2 reads YYNGEE. The CDR3 loop spans 14 amino acids. CDR3 amino acids: CASSLGPGAGEQYF. The CDR3 DNA reads TGTGCCAGCAGCCTCGGGCCGGGGGCCGGGGAGCAGTACTTC.

This clone has only one observation. J is TRBJ2-4 and V is TRBV27; tentative D call: TRBD1 (6 bases). Trimming left V 0 bases short and J 7 bases short, with 10 bases between. CDR1 and CDR2 (germline): MNHEY, SMNVEV (reference sequence). This CDR3 is 14 amino acids long. The CDR3 reads CASSLSRGGNIQYF. CDR3 nucleotides: TGTGCCAGCAGTTTATCCAGGGGTGGTAACATTCAGTACTTC.

The chain uses TRBV11-2 and TRBJ2-1; D is perhaps TRBD1 (5 bases). The CDR3 is 14 residues long. Trimming stripped 3 bases from V and 2 bases from J, with 8 bases between. The germline gives CDR1 SGHAT, CDR2 FQNNGV. CDR3 sequence: CASSFQGAYNEQFF. As DNA, the CDR3 is TGTGCCAGCAGCTTCCAGGGCGCCTACAATGAGCAGTTCTTC.

V gene TRBV28 combines with J gene TRBJ2-1; D is tentatively TRBD1 or TRBD2 (6 bases each). With 3 bases removed from V and 7 bases from J, the gap between germline ends came to 16 bases. The CDR3 loop spans 15 amino acids. Germline V lookup: CDR1 MDHEN, CDR2 SYDVKM. The CDR3 DNA follows: TGTGCCAGCAGTTTGCGGGACACCCCTTGGAATGAGCAGTTCTTC. It specifies CASSLRDTPWNEQFF.

This clone was counted between two and nine times. Other DNA sequences in the sample encode the same CDR3. The rearrangement links TRBV7-2 to TRBJ2-5; D not certain. CDR3 length: 13 residues. The germline gives CDR1 SGHTA, CDR2 FQGNSA. Deletions cut 5 bases from V and 1 base from J, with 8 bases between. The DNA for the CDR3 is TGTGCCAGCAGCAGCCGGGTCCAAGAGACCCAGTACTTC. This translates into CASSSRVQETQYF.

V is TRBV2 and J is TRBJ2-1; 7 bases are shared with TRBD2. Per the germline V gene, CDR1 is SNHLY and CDR2 is FYNNEI. The CDR3 runs to 13 residues. J was trimmed by 9 bases and V by 11 bases; bases with no gene match: 13. CDR3 sequence reads: CAGRGGREAEQFF. The DNA of the CDR3 is TGTGCCGGAAGGGGCGGGAGAGAGGCTGAGCAGTTCTTC. Based on the CDR3 plus reference TRBV2 and TRBJ2-1, the full variable domain is EPEVTQTPSHQVTQMGQEVILRCVPISNHLYFYWYRQILGQKVEFLVSFYNNEISEKSEIFDDQFSVERPDGSNFTLKIRSTKLEDSAMYFCAGRGGREAEQFFGPGTRLTVL.

This chain uses TRBV5-1 with TRBJ2-7; D gene uncertain. Trimming removed 0 bases from V and 3 bases from J, with 10 bases in between. The CDR3 runs to 14 residues. Germline CDR1 is SGHRS and CDR2 is YFSETQ. This CDR3 reads CASSLEHPYYEQYF. As DNA, the CDR3 is TGCGCCAGCAGCTTGGAACATCCTTACTACGAGCAGTACTTC.

The genes are TRBV14 and TRBJ2-1; D is possibly TRBD2 (6 bases). Germline CDR1 is SGHDN and CDR2 is FVKESK. This CDR3 contains 15 residues. V was clipped by 1 base and J by 4 bases, with 11 bases between them. CDR3 sequence reads: CASSQVFGRYNEQFF. The CDR3, as DNA: TGTGCCAGCAGCCAAGTCTTCGGGAGATACAATGAGCAGTTCTTC.

In nucleotides, the CDR3 is TGCGCCAGCAGCTTGAACGTTGGACTAGCGGGAGGAGGCGAGCAGTTCTTC. Residues: CASSLNVGLAGGGEQFF. The V gene is TRBV5-1, the J gene TRBJ2-1, with 14 bases aligning to TRBD2. V lost 1 base and J lost 10; bases outside the gene matches: 10. The germline V gene encodes CDR1 SGHRS and CDR2 YFSETQ. This CDR3 spans 17 amino acids.

This clone appeared a single time. This sequence joins TRBV14 and TRBJ2-2; 11 bases are shared with TRBD2. The V segment lost 1 base and the J segment 4 bases; nucleotides outside the gene matches: 5. CDR3 length equals 17 residues. Germline V gives CDR1 SGHDN, CDR2 FVKESK. The CDR3 loop is CASSQALLAGVTGELFF. CDR3 DNA sequence: TGTGCCAGCAGCCAAGCCCTACTAGCGGGAGTCACCGGGGAGCTGTTTTTT.

The rearrangement uses TRBV30 and TRBJ1-3, with no clear D. CDR3 length equals 14 residues. Germline CDR1 GTSNPN, CDR2 SVGIG (reference sequence). Trimming removed 0 bases at V and 3 bases at J, with 9 bases between. The CDR3 nucleotides read TGTGCCTGGAGTGTTGGCGTTGGTGGAAACACCATATATTTT. As protein: CAWSVGVGGNTIYF.

Concerning this clone: This may stem from a read error, because a much larger clone lies one nucleotide away. The V gene is TRBV28, the J gene TRBJ2-2, with D possibly called TRBD1 or TRBD2 (5 bases each). CDR1 MDHEN and CDR2 SYDVKM come from the germline V gene. Trimming left V 4 bases short and J 5 bases short, with 5 bases between. This CDR3 region has 12 residues. The CDR3 here is CASSWGTGELFF. DNA of the CDR3: TGTGCCAGCAGTTGGGGGACCGGGGAGCTGTTTTTT.

Worth noting for this clone: A single base is all that separates this from a far larger clone, so a read error is likely. The same CDR3 can be traced to other DNA sequences in this sample. The rearrangement joins TRBV30 to TRBJ1-5; 7 bases are a match to TRBD1. Trimming cost V 3 bases and J 4 bases; bases outside gene matches: 12. CDR1 is GTSNPN, CDR2 SVGIG, per germline (reference sequence). This CDR3 region has 16 residues. The CDR3 DNA follows: TGTGCCTGGAGGGTACAGGGGAACATAGGAAATCAGCCCCAGCATTTT. Protein product: CAWRVQGNIGNQPQHF.